These 24 T cell receptor beta chains came from one sample sequenced in a study of cytomegalovirus exposure and HLA in healthy donors. Primers: 60 Vbeta forward and 13 Jbeta reverse. Clones were read by immunoSEQ multiplex PCR, and TCRdb kept only the in-frame ones, dropping some. The listing records roughly 60,000 clones. The sample was PBMCs. Receptor source: a male donor in good health and CMV-seronegative.

In regard to this clone: Its ends do not fully match the called genes, so a read error is possible. The CDR3 DNA reads as TGTGCCAGCAGTTTAGGGGACAGGTCCGGACCGGGGGATTTC. It is translated as CASSLGDRSGPGDF. The genes are TRBV28 and TRBJ2-7, with TRBD1 identical over 8 bases. Germline V CDR1 and CDR2: MDHEN, SYDVKM. This CDR3 has 14 amino acids.

The chain employs TRBV9 and TRBJ2-3; weak D call: TRBD1 (6 bases). Germline values: CDR1 SGDLS, CDR2 YYNGEE. The CDR3 is 15 residues long. Trimming took 3 bases from V and 3 from J, leaving 14 bases between them. The DNA of the CDR3 is TGTGCCAGCAGCGCTGGGACAAATTGGACAGATACGCAGTATTTT. Amino acid sequence: CASSAGTNWTDTQYF.

This chain joins TRBV28 and TRBJ1-5, with D maybe TRBD1 (6 bases). Germline-derived CDR1 and CDR2 are MDHEN and SYDVKM. The CDR3 has 13 residues. Trimming stripped 10 bases from V and 5 bases from J, with 15 bases between. The CDR3 loop is CATCQGRDQPQHF. CDR3 nucleotides: TGTGCCACCTGTCAGGGGAGAGATCAGCCCCAGCATTTT.

A word on this clone: At one of its ends the junction is not consistent with the germline gene, which may arise from a read error. The genes are TRBV4-2 and TRBJ2-1; D uncertain. Per the germline V gene, CDR1 is LGHNA and CDR2 is YNFKEQ. This CDR3 has 16 residues. CDR3 nucleotide sequence: TGTGCCAGCAGCCAAGATTTCACGAGCTCCGACAATGAGCAGTTCTTC. Protein: CASSQDFTSSDNEQFF.

As concerns this clone: The junction shows a germline mismatch at one end, possibly a read error. V usage is TRBV7-7 and J usage is TRBJ2-5; tentative D call: TRBD1 (6 bases). CDR3 length: 16 residues. Germline loops: CDR1 SSHAT, CDR2 FNYEAQ (reference sequence). The chain's CDR3 is CASSLGVRGKGETQYF. The CDR3 bases are TGTGCTAGCAGCTTAGGCGTGAGGGGGAAGGGAGAGACCCAGTACTTC.

J is TRBJ2-7 and V is TRBV5-4, with 11 bases lining up with TRBD2. The length of the CDR3 is 16 residues. With 4 bases clipped from V and 0 bases from J, the junction kept 6 bases outside the gene matches. Germline CDR1 reads SGHNT; CDR2 reads YYREEE (reference sequence). This chain's CDR3 is CASSPGLAGFSYEQYF. CDR3 nucleotide sequence: TGTGCCAGCAGCCCCGGACTAGCGGGCTTCTCCTACGAGCAGTACTTC.

CDR3 region: CASSEGQLAEKLFF. The CDR3 nucleotides are TGTGCCAGCAGCGAGGGACAGTTGGCCGAAAAACTGTTTTTT. The chain is built from TRBV7-9 and TRBJ1-4; 7 bases map to TRBD1. CDR1 is SEHNR and CDR2 is FQNEAQ in the germline V gene (reference sequence). V gave up 5 bases and J gave up 8 bases; unmatched junction bases: 8. This CDR3 contains 14 residues. The variable domain in full, completed from reference TRBV7-9 and TRBJ1-4, reads DTGVSQNPRHKITKRGQNVTFRCDPISEHNRLYWYRQTLGQGPEFLTYFQNEAQLEKSRLLSDRFSAERPKGSFSTLEIQRTEQGDSAMYLCASSEGQLAEKLFFGSGTQLSVL.

V usage is TRBV19 and J usage is TRBJ2-7, with 9 bases aligning to TRBD2. V lost 1 base to trimming and J lost 5 bases; unmatched junction nucleotides: 6. The germline V gene has CDR1 LNHDA and CDR2 SQIVND (reference sequence). The CDR3 is made up of 15 amino acids. CDR3 residues: CASSIADSGSNEQYF. The CDR3 DNA reads as TGTGCCAGTAGTATAGCTGATAGCGGGAGCAACGAGCAGTACTTC. Based on the CDR3 plus reference TRBV19 and TRBJ2-7, the full variable domain is DGGITQSPKYLFRKEGQNVTLSCEQNLNHDAMYWYRQDPGQGLRLIYYSQIVNDFQKGDIAEGYSVSREKKESFPLTVTSAQKNPTAFYLCASSIADSGSNEQYFGPGTRLTVT.

V and J are TRBV5-6 and TRBJ2-3, with unresolved D. Germline CDR1 reads SGHDT; CDR2 reads YYEEEE. V was clipped by 0 bases and J by 4 bases, with 9 bases between them. The CDR3 spans 14 residues. The DNA of the CDR3 is TGTGCCAGCAGCTTGGCTTGGAGCGCAGATACGCAGTATTTT. As protein: CASSLAWSADTQYF.

This chain uses TRBV6-1 with TRBJ1-2; D is unclear. The CDR3 has 15 residues. Trimming pared 0 bases from V and 3 bases from J, leaving 11 bases between. Germline values: CDR1 MNHNS, CDR2 SASEGT. The CDR3 DNA reads as TGTGCCAGCAGTGAAGCGCCTGGAAGCGACTATGGCTACACCTTC. Amino acids: CASSEAPGSDYGYTF.

In regard to this clone: Other nucleotide sequences from this sample produce the same CDR3. V and J are TRBV10-1 and TRBJ1-6, with D tentatively TRBD1 (6 bases). The CDR3 is 15 residues long. Germline V lookup: CDR1 WNHNN, CDR2 SYGVQD (reference sequence). V was cut by 5 bases and J by 7 bases, with 15 bases left in between. The DNA for the CDR3 is TGCGCCAGCAGTCCTTGGACAGTGCCGAATTCACCCCTCCACTTT. The encoded protein is CASSPWTVPNSPLHF.

The chain employs TRBV11-2 and TRBJ2-1; 7 bases are a match to TRBD1. This CDR3 comprises 16 residues. J gave up 9 bases and V 2 bases, and 13 bases lay outside the gene matches. CDR1 and CDR2 (germline): SGHAT, FQNNGV. For the CDR3, the DNA is TGTGCCAGCAGCTTACCGACAGGGTGGATGGGTTGTGAGCAGTTCTTC. Translation gives CASSLPTGWMGCEQFF.

This rearrangement joins TRBV7-2 to TRBJ1-2; D is ambiguous. Germline-derived CDR1 and CDR2 are SGHTA and FQGNSA. Deletions cut 5 bases from V and 6 bases from J, with 16 bases between. The CDR3 is made up of 14 amino acids. CDR3 loop: CASSPTFLGNGYTF. The CDR3 nucleotides are TGTGCCAGCAGCCCGACATTTCTCGGCAATGGCTACACCTTC.

As DNA, the CDR3 is TGTGCCAGCAGTTATGTCAGGGCAGACTATGGCTACACCTTC. Amino acids: CASSYVRADYGYTF. The rearrangement links TRBV6-6 to TRBJ1-2; perhaps TRBD1 as D (5 bases). The germline gives CDR1 MNHNY, CDR2 SVGAGI (reference sequence). The V gene lost 3 bases and the J gene lost 3 bases, with 11 bases spanning the gap. The CDR3 sequence is 14 residues long.

This chain joins TRBV2 and TRBJ2-5, with TRBD1 matching over 9 bases. The CDR3 is 13 residues long. CDR1 and CDR2 from the germline V gene are SNHLY and FYNNEI. V lost 0 bases, J lost 14 bases, and 7 bases stayed unmatched. CDR3: CASSEATGDRAYF. The CDR3 nucleotides are TGTGCCAGCAGTGAAGCGACGGGGGACAGGGCCTACTTC.

The V and J genes are TRBV6-1 and TRBJ1-1; 7 bases are shared with TRBD1. The V gene end was trimmed by 3 bases and the J gene end by 3 bases; junction bases not matched to a gene: 10. The germline V gene has CDR1 MNHNS and CDR2 SASEGT. The CDR3 has 16 amino acids. The CDR3 protein is CASSDPRQGYDTEAFF. The CDR3 nucleotides are TGTGCCAGCAGTGACCCCCGACAGGGATATGACACTGAAGCTTTCTTT.

The CDR3, as DNA: TGTGCCAGCAGTTTGCGCGAAAACCTGAACACTGAAGCTTTCTTT. Its translation: CASSLRENLNTEAFF. The V call is TRBV27, the J call TRBJ1-1; D gene unclear. The germline V gene has CDR1 MNHEY and CDR2 SMNVEV (reference sequence). V was shortened by 3 bases and J by 0 bases, with 11 bases between the two germline ends. CDR3 size: 15 residues.

As for this clone: At the DNA level, this CDR3 is encoded by other sequences in the same sample as well. J is TRBJ1-1 and V is TRBV6-5, with a possible D match to TRBD1 (6 bases). The germline V gene has CDR1 MNHEY and CDR2 SVGAGI. V shed 6 bases and J shed 9 bases, with 20 bases lying between them. There are 14 residues in the CDR3. The DNA for the CDR3 is TGTGCCAGCAGCGACGCACCTGGACAGTTAAAAGCTTTCTTT. This sequence encodes CASSDAPGQLKAFF.

The CDR3 sequence is CASRPGQGWETQYF. The CDR3 coding sequence is TGTGCCAGTAGGCCGGGACAGGGGTGGGAGACCCAGTACTTC. V and J are TRBV19 and TRBJ2-5; 10 bases line up with TRBD1. The CDR3 runs to 14 residues. V lost 6 bases and J lost 5; bases outside the gene matches: 6. Germline CDR1 reads LNHDA; CDR2 reads SQIVND (reference sequence).

The V call is TRBV12-5, the J call TRBJ2-7; 9 bases line up with TRBD1. The trim removed 3 bases at V and 4 bases at J, leaving 4 bases unmatched. The germline V gene encodes CDR1 LGHNT and CDR2 FRNRAP. This CDR3 is built from 14 residues. The CDR3 region is CASGLTGGLYEQYF. The CDR3 bases are TGTGCTAGTGGTTTAACAGGGGGCCTATACGAGCAGTACTTC. Together with reference TRBV12-5 and TRBJ2-7, the CDR3 gives the full variable domain: DARVTQTPRHKVTEMGQEVTMRCQPILGHNTVFWYRQTMMQGLELLAYFRNRAPLDDSGMPKDRFSAEMPDATLATLKIQPSEPRDSAVYFCASGLTGGLYEQYFGPGTRLTVT.

J is TRBJ1-1 and V is TRBV6-5; D not resolved. The V gene lost 2 bases and the J gene lost 2 bases, with 12 bases spanning the gap. Germline V gene sequence: CDR1 MNHEY, CDR2 SVGAGI. This CDR3 comprises 15 residues. For the CDR3, the DNA is TGTGCCAGCAGTTACGGATGGGAGATTAACACTGAAGCTTTCTTT. Encoded protein: CASSYGWEINTEAFF.

Worth noting for this clone: The identical CDR3 is also encoded by other nucleotide sequences in the sample. This chain uses TRBV30 with TRBJ2-7; weak D call: TRBD1 (5 bases). The CDR3 runs 13 residues. The germline gives CDR1 GTSNPN, CDR2 SVGIG (reference sequence). V dropped 2 bases and J dropped 2 bases, with 10 bases sitting between them. The CDR3 DNA reads as TGTGCCTGGAGTCCTACAGGTCCCTACGAGCAGTACTTC. It yields the protein CAWSPTGPYEQYF.

The chain recombines TRBV30 with TRBJ1-2, with TRBD1 identical over 9 bases. Germline trimming cut 1 base from V and 7 bases from J; bases unmatched to any gene: 10. The CDR3 contains 15 residues. Germline lookup yields CDR1 GTSNPN and CDR2 SVGIG (reference sequence). The CDR3 sequence: CAWSATSTGGSGYTF. In DNA, the CDR3 is TGTGCCTGGAGTGCAACGTCTACAGGGGGCTCTGGCTACACCTTC.

The chain couples TRBV7-2 to TRBJ2-7; the D gene is possibly TRBD2 (6 bases). The germline V gene encodes CDR1 SGHTA and CDR2 FQGNSA. Trimming took 9 bases from V and 6 from J, leaving 18 bases between them. The length of the CDR3 is 13 residues. CDR3 amino acids: CASTPGGLGEQYF. In DNA form, the CDR3 reads TGTGCCAGTACCCCCGGGGGTCTTGGCGAGCAGTACTTC. Drawing the rest from reference TRBV7-2 and TRBJ2-7, the complete variable domain is GAGVSQSPSNKVTEKGKDVELRCDPISGHTALYWYRQSLGQGLEFLIYFQGNSAPDKSGLPSDRFSAERTGGSVSTLTIQRTQQEDSAVYLCASTPGGLGEQYFGPGTRLTVT.